This is a list of T cell receptor beta chains from one sample in a study of preoperative IRX-2 immunotherapy in early breast cancer. Profiling relied on immunoSEQ multiplex PCR, and the TCRdb table lists in-frame clones only, not all of them. The table shows more than 30,000 clones, with roughly 89% occurring only once. This sample comprised tumor tissue, obtained after IRX-2 immunotherapy. The receptors were gathered from a human donor with breast cancer. Both conserved end residues are part of each CDR3. D genes are given only for firm matches. The size field is filled for only some rows; it gives once, few, many or a size class.

D: .
size: .
J: TRBJ2-1
V: TRBV7-4
CDR3: CASSLTAHNEQFF
DNA: TGTGCCAGCAGCTTAACGGCACACAATGAGCAGTTCTTC

D: .
size: .
J: TRBJ1-2
V: TRBV30
CDR3: CAWSVQSPNYGYTF
DNA: TGTGCCTGGAGTGTACAGAGCCCGAACTATGGCTACACCTTC

D: .
size: .
J: TRBJ1-2
V: TRBV7-1
CDR3: CASSFGQNYGYTF
DNA: TGTGCCAGCAGCTTTGGGCAGAACTATGGCTACACCTTC

D: .
size: .
J: TRBJ2-2
V: TRBV5-1
CDR3: CASSRGTQEATGELFF
DNA: TGCGCCAGCAGCCGAGGGACACAGGAGGCCACCGGGGAGCTGTTTTTT

D: .
size: .
J: TRBJ1-2
V: TRBV12-5
CDR3: CASRGANYGYTF
DNA: TGTGCCAGTCGGGGGGCTAACTATGGCTACACCTTC

D: .
size: once
J: TRBJ1-4
V: TRBV5-2
CDR3: CASSNQGVAGEKLFF
DNA: TGTGCCAGCAGCAACCAGGGGGTGGCTGGTGAAAAACTGTTTTTT

D: .
size: .
J: TRBJ2-1
V: TRBV19
CDR3: CASSIFGENSYNEQFF
DNA: TGTGCCAGTAGTATCTTTGGGGAGAACTCCTACAATGAGCAGTTCTTC

D: .
size: .
J: TRBJ1-4
V: TRBV6-8
CDR3: CASKLTGATNEKLFF
DNA: TGTGCCAGCAAACTTACAGGTGCAACTAATGAAAAACTGTTTTTT

D: TRBD1
size: .
J: TRBJ2-1
V: TRBV19
CDR3: CASSLRGGQGTYNEQFF
DNA: TGTGCCAGTAGCCTTAGGGGAGGACAGGGGACCTACAATGAGCAGTTCTTC

D: .
size: .
J: TRBJ2-1
V: TRBV11-3
CDR3: CASSLGSGGTYNEQFF
DNA: TGTGCCAGCAGCTTAGGTAGCGGCGGGACTTACAATGAGCAGTTCTTC

D: .
size: .
J: TRBJ2-7
V: TRBV6-8
CDR3: CASSYEGYEQYF
DNA: TGTGCCAGCAGTTACGAGGGTTACGAGCAGTACTTC

D: .
size: .
J: TRBJ1-1
V: TRBV6-8
CDR3: CASSLRAAGNTEAFF
DNA: TGTGCCAGCAGCTTAAGGGCAGCCGGAAACACTGAAGCTTTCTTT

D: TRBD1
size: .
J: TRBJ1-1
V: TRBV11-3
CDR3: CASSLGGGNTEAFF
DNA: TGTGCCAGCAGCTTAGGAGGGGGCAACACTGAAGCTTTCTTT

D: .
size: once
J: TRBJ1-2
V: TRBV6-8
CDR3: CASSYSGSYGYTF
DNA: TGTGCCAGCAGTTACTCAGGGTCTTATGGCTACACCTTC